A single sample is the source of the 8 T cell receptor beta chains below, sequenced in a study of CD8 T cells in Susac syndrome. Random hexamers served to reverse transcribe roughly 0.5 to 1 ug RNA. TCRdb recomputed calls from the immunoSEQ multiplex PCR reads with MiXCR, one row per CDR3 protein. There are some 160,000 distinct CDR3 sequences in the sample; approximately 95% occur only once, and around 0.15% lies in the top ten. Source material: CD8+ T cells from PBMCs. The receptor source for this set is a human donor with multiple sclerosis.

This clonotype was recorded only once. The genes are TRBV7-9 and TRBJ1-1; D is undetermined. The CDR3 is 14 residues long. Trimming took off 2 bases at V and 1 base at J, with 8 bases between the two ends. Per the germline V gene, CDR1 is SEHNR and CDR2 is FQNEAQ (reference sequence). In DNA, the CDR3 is TGTGCCAGCAGCTTACTGGACGGGAACACTGAAGCTTTCTTT. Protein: CASSLLDGNTEAFF.

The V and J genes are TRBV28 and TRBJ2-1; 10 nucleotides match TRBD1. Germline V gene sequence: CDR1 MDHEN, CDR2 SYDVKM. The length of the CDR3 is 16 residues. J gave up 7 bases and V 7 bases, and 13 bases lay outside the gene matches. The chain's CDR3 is CASTRPLGQGWNEQFF. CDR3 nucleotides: TGTGCCAGCACCCGACCTCTGGGACAGGGGTGGAATGAGCAGTTCTTC.

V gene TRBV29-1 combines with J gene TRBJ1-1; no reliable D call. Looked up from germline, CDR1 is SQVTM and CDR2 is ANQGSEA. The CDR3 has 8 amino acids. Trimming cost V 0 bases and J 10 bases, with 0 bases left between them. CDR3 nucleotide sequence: TGCAGCGTTGAAGAAGCTTTCTTT. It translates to CSVEEAFF.

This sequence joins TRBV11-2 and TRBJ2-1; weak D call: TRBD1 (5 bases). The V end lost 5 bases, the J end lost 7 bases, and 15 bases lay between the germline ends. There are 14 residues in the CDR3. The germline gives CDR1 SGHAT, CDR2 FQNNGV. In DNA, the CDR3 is TGTGCCAGCAGCCTGGGGCCTAGGGTTAATGAGCAGTTCTTC. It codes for CASSLGPRVNEQFF.

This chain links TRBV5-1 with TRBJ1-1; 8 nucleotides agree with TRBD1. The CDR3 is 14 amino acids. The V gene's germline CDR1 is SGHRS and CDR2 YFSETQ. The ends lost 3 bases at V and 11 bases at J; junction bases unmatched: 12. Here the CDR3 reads CASSSGTERQGAFF. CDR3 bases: TGCGCCAGCAGCTCCGGGACAGAGAGACAGGGGGCTTTCTTT.

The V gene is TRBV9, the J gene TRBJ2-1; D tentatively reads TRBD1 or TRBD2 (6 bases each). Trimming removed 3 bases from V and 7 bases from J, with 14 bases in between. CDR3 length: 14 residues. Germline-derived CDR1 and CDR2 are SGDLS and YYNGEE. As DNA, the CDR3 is TGTGCCAGCAGCGCCTTGGGGGGCCCGAATGAGCAGTTCTTC. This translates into CASSALGGPNEQFF.

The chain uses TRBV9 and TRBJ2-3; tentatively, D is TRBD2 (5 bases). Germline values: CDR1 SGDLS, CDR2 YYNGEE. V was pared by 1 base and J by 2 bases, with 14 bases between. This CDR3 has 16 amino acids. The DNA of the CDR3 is TGTGCCAGCAGCGTATCCCTGGGAGCCCACACAGATACGCAGTATTTT. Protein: CASSVSLGAHTDTQYF.

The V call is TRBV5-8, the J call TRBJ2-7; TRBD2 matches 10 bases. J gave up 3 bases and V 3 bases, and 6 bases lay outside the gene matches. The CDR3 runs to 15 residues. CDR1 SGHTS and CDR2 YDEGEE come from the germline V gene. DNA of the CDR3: TGTGCCAGCAGCTCTAGGACTAGCGGCGACTACGAGCAGTACTTC. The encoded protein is CASSSRTSGDYEQYF.